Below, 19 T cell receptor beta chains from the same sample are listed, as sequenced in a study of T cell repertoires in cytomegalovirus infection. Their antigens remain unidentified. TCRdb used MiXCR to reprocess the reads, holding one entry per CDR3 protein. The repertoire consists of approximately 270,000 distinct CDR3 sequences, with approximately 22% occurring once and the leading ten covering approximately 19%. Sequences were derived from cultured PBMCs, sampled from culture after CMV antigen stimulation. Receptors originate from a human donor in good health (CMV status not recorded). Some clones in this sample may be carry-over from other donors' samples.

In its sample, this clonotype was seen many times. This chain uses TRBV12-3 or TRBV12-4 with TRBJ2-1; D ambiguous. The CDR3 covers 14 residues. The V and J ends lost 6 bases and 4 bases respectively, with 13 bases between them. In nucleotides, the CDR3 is TGTGCCAGCAGCTTTTCTAGGAAATACAATGAGCAGTTCTTC. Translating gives CASSFSRKYNEQFF.

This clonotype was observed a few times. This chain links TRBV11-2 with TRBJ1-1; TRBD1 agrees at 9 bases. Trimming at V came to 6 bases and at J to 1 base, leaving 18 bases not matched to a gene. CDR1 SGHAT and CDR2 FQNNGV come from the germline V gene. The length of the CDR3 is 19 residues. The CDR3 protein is CASRQSSMGQGIGNTEAFF. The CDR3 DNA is TGTGCCAGCAGACAATCTAGCATGGGACAGGGTATTGGGAACACTGAAGCTTTCTTT.

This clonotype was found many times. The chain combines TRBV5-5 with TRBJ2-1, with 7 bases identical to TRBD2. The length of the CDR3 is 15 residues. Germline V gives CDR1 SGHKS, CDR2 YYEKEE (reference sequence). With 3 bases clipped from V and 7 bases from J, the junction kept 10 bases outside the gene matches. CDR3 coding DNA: TGTGCCAGCAGCTGGCGGGGCGGGAGAGAGAATGAGCAGTTCTTC. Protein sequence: CASSWRGGRENEQFF.

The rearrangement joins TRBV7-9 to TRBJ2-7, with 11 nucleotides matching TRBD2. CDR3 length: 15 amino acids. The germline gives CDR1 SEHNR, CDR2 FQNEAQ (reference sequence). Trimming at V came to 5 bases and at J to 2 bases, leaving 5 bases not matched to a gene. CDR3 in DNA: TGTGCCAGCAGCCTTATAGCGGGAGGGACCTACGAGCAGTACTTC. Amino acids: CASSLIAGGTYEQYF.

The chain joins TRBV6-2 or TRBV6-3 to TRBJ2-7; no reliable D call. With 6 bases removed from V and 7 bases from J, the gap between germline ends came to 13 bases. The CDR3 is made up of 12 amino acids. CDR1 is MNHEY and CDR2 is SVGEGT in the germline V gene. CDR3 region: CASSDYPKEQYV. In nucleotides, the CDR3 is TGTGCCAGCAGCGATTACCCTAAGGAGCAGTACGTC.

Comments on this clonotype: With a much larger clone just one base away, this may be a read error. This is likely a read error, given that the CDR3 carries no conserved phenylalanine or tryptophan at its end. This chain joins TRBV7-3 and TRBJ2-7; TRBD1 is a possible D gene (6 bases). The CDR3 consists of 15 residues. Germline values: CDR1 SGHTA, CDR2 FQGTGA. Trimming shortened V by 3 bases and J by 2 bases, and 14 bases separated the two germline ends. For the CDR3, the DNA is TGTGCCAGCAGCTTGCTGCAGGGGCGCCCCTACGAGCAGTACCTC. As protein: CASSLLQGRPYEQYL.

Here the CDR3 reads CASSYPDVWNTEAFF. Here the CDR3 DNA reads TGTGCCAGCAGTTACCCGGATGTATGGAACACTGAAGCTTTCTTT. This chain connects TRBV6-5 to TRBJ1-1; no reliable D call. V was shortened by 2 bases and J by 1 base, with 11 bases between the two germline ends. Germline V gene data show CDR1 as MNHEY and CDR2 as SVGAGI. The CDR3 sequence is 15 residues long.

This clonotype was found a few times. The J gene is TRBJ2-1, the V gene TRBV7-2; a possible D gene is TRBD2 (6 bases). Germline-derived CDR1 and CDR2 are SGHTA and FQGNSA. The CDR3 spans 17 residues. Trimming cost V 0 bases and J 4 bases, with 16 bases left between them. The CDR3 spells CASSLAPFSGGYNEQFF. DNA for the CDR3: TGTGCCAGCAGCTTAGCCCCCTTTAGCGGCGGGTACAATGAGCAGTTCTTC.

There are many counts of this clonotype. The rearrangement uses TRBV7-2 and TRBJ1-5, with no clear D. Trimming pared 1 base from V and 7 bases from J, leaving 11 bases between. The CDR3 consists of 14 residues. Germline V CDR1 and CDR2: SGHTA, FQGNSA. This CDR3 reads CASSLETSGQPQHF. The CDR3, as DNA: TGTGCCAGCAGCTTAGAGACCTCCGGGCAGCCCCAGCATTTT.

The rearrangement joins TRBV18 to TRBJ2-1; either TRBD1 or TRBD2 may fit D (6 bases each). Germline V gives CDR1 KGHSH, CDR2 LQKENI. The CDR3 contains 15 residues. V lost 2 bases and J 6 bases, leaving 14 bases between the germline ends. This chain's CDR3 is CASSPSGAVGNEQFF. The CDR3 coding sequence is TGTGCCAGCTCACCATCGGGGGCGGTTGGCAATGAGCAGTTCTTC.

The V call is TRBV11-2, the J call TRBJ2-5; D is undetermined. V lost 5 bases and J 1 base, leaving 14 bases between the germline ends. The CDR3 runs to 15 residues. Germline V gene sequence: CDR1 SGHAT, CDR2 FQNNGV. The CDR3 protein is CASSDTWASQETQYF. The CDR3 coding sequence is TGTGCCAGCAGCGACACCTGGGCTTCCCAAGAGACCCAGTACTTC.

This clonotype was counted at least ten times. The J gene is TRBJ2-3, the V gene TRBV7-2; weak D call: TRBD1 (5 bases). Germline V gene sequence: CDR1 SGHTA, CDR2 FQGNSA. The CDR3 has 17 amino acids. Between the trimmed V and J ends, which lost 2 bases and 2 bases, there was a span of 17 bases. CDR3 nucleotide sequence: TGTGCCAGCAGCTTATCCCGGGTGGGGCTGATCACAGATACGCAGTATTTT. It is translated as CASSLSRVGLITDTQYF.

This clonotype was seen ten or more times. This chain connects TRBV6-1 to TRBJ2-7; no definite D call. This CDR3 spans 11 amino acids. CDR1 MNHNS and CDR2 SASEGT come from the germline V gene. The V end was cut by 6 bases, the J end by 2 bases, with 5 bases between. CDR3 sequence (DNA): TGTGCCAGCAGGAATACCTACGAGCAGTACGTC. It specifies CASRNTYEQYV.

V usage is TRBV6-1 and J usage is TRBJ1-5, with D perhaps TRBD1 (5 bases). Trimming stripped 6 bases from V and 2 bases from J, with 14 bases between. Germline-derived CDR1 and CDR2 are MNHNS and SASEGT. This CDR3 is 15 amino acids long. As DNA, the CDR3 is TGTGCCAGCAGAAATCGGAAAGGGGGCAATCAGCCCCAGCATTTT. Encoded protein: CASRNRKGGNQPQHF.

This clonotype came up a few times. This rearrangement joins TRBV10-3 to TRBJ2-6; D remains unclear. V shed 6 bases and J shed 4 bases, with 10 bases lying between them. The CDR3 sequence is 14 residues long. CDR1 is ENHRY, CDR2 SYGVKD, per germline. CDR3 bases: TGTGCCATCAGACCGGACGTGGGGGCCAACGTCCTGACTTTC. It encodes CAIRPDVGANVLTF.

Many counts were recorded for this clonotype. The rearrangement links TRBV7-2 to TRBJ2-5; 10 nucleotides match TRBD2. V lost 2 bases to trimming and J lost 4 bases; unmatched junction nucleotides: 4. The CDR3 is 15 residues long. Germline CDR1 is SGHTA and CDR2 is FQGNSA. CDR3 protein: CASSLLAGVGETQYF. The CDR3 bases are TGTGCCAGCAGCTTACTAGCGGGAGTCGGAGAGACCCAGTACTTC. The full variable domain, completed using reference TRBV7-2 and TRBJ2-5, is GAGVSQSPSNKVTEKGKDVELRCDPISGHTALYWYRQSLGQGLEFLIYFQGNSAPDKSGLPSDRFSAERTGGSVSTLTIQRTQQEDSAVYLCASSLLAGVGETQYFGPGTRLLVL.

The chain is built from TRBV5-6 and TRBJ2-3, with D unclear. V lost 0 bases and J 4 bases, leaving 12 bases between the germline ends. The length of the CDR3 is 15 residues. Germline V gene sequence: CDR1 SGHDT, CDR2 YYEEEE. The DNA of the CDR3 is TGTGCCAGCAGCTTGGGGGTCAGGAGATCAGATACGCAGTATTTT. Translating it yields CASSLGVRRSDTQYF.

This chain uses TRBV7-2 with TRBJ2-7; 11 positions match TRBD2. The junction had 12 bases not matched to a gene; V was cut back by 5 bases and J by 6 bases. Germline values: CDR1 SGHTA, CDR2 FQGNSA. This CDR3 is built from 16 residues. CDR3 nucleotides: TGTGCCAGCAGCCTACTAGTGTTTAGCGGGAGGGGCGAGCAGTACGTC. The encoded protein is CASSLLVFSGRGEQYV.

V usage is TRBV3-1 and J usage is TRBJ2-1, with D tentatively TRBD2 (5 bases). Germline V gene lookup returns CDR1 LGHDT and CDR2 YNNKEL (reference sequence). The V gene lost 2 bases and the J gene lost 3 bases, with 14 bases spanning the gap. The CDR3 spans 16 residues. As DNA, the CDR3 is TGTGCCAGCAGCCAACGGGGTTCGAACGTCTACAATGAGCAGTTCTTC. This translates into CASSQRGSNVYNEQFF.